These 13 T cell receptor beta chains came from one sample sequenced in a study of T-cell memory formation after mild COVID-19. TCRdb ran MiXCR on the 5' RACE reads and lists one entry per CDR3 protein. The sample contains about half a million distinct CDR3 sequences, roughly 18% of which appear only once. Specimen: PBMCs or a T cell subset sorted from them (not recorded which). The receptors stem from an adult woman who had mild COVID-19 (a few samples of this study predate the infection). Cell type and time point are not known.

The chain uses TRBV5-1 and TRBJ1-2, with D perhaps matching TRBD1 (6 bases). Germline V gene sequence: CDR1 SGHRS, CDR2 YFSETQ. Between the trimmed V and J ends, which lost 0 bases and 4 bases, there was a span of 13 bases. The CDR3 consists of 15 residues. CDR3 sequence (DNA): TGCGCCAGCAGCTTGGCCCGGGGGCAGATCTATGGCTACACCTTC. Protein: CASSLARGQIYGYTF.

The chain recombines TRBV12-3 or TRBV12-4 with TRBJ1-1; TRBD1 matches at 8 bases. This CDR3 has 11 amino acids. J lost 11 bases, V lost 6 bases, and 5 bases had no gene match. The CDR3 DNA sequence: TGTGCCAGCAGGCATACAGGGGGTGCTTTCTTT. It codes for CASRHTGGAFF.

This clonotype was observed a few times. The chain joins TRBV4-3 to TRBJ2-5; 8 nucleotides agree with TRBD1. CDR1 is LGHNA, CDR2 YSLEER, per germline. This CDR3 contains 16 residues. The trim removed 0 bases at V and 5 bases at J, leaving 8 bases unmatched. In nucleotides, the CDR3 is TGCGCCAGCAGCCAAGATCTGGCAGGGGGCAGGGAGACCCAGTACTTC. Protein: CASSQDLAGGRETQYF.

This clonotype was seen at least ten times. The chain employs TRBV12-3 or TRBV12-4 and TRBJ2-3, with 12 bases matching TRBD2. V gave up 7 bases and J gave up 0 bases; unmatched junction bases: 11. This CDR3 has 18 residues. The CDR3 DNA reads as TGTGCCAGCAATCCTCCCCCGGGACTAGCGGGTAGCACAGATACGCAGTATTTT. Its protein is CASNPPPGLAGSTDTQYF.

This clonotype has only a few counts. The CDR3 reads CATSSDRGPYEQYF. The CDR3 DNA is TGTGCCACCAGCAGTGACAGGGGTCCCTACGAGCAGTACTTC. The chain couples TRBV15 to TRBJ2-7; 8 bases align to TRBD1. The CDR3 totals 14 residues. Germline V gene data show CDR1 as LNHNV and CDR2 as YYDKDF (reference sequence). Trimming removed 3 bases from V and 2 bases from J; junction bases left unmatched: 3.

This clonotype was observed a few times. The CDR3 sequence is CASRFATTNYGYTF. CDR3 DNA sequence: TGTGCCAGCAGGTTCGCAACGACTAACTATGGCTACACCTTC. The chain joins TRBV12-3 or TRBV12-4 to TRBJ1-2; D is unresolved. V was trimmed by 6 bases and J by 0 bases, leaving 11 bases between them. The CDR3 sequence is 14 residues long.

The sample holds a few counts of this clonotype. J is TRBJ1-1 and V is TRBV19; possibly TRBD1 for D (5 bases). Per the germline V gene, CDR1 is LNHDA and CDR2 is SQIVND (reference sequence). The germline V and J ends were trimmed by 2 bases and 5 bases, with 9 bases remaining between them. The CDR3 covers 13 residues. This chain's CDR3 is CASSIQGGTEAFF. Written as DNA, the CDR3 is TGTGCCAGTAGTATACAGGGTGGTACTGAAGCTTTCTTT.

The chain employs TRBV3-1 and TRBJ2-1, with TRBD1 identical over 7 bases. The CDR3 length is 14 residues. Per the germline V gene, CDR1 is LGHDT and CDR2 is YNNKEL (reference sequence). The trim removed 1 base at V and 8 bases at J, leaving 5 bases unmatched. As DNA, the CDR3 is TGTGCCAGCAGCCAAGCGACAGGGTGGGATGAGCAGTTCTTC. Encoded protein: CASSQATGWDEQFF.

The chain has TRBV18 and TRBJ1-3; 11 bases are a match to TRBD1. CDR1 is KGHSH and CDR2 is LQKENI in the germline V gene. Trimming at V came to 5 bases and at J to 2 bases, leaving 5 bases not matched to a gene. The CDR3 is 16 amino acids. The CDR3 DNA reads TGTGCCAGCTCATCCCGGGACAGGGGGACTGGAAACACCATATATTTT. It codes for CASSSRDRGTGNTIYF. The full variable domain, completed using reference TRBV18 and TRBJ1-3, is NAGVMQNPRHLVRRRGQEARLRCSPMKGHSHVYWYRQLPEEGLKFMVYLQKENIIDESGMPKERFSAEFPKEGPSILRIQQVVRGDSAAYFCASSSRDRGTGNTIYFGEGSWLTVV.

CDR3 nucleotides: TGTGCCAGCAGCTACCTAGCGTTAGGCACAGATACGCAGTATTTT. Translating gives CASSYLALGTDTQYF. The V and J genes are TRBV7-2 and TRBJ2-3, with D perhaps matching TRBD2 (6 bases). The V gene's germline CDR1 is SGHTA and CDR2 FQGNSA. This CDR3 is 15 amino acids long. V was clipped by 4 bases and J by 1 base, with 12 bases between them.

The rearrangement links TRBV7-2 to TRBJ2-1; possibly TRBD2 for D (7 bases). There are 11 residues in the CDR3. Germline V gives CDR1 SGHTA, CDR2 FQGNSA. The CDR3 sequence is CSGGRINEQFF. CDR3 bases: TGTTCCGGGGGGCGTATCAATGAGCAGTTCTTC.

The chain uses TRBV18 and TRBJ2-5; D is unresolved. CDR3 length equals 13 residues. The V end was cut by 7 bases, the J end by 2 bases, with 11 bases between. Germline CDR1 KGHSH, CDR2 LQKENI. CDR3: CASLGGLQETQYF. CDR3 DNA sequence: TGTGCCAGCTTGGGCGGCCTTCAAGAGACCCAGTACTTC.

This clonotype appeared many times. The chain joins TRBV12-3 or TRBV12-4 to TRBJ1-1; a possible D gene is TRBD1 (5 bases). CDR3 size: 12 residues. V lost 7 bases and J lost 0, with 6 bases in between. The CDR3 DNA reads TGTGCCAGCAAGGACATGAACACTGAAGCTTTCTTT. Encoded protein: CASKDMNTEAFF.